In this sample, the clone carrying this T cell receptor (beta chain) turned up a few times. No antigen is known for it. This could be a read error, since a much larger clone is one nucleotide away. Germline V gene sequence: CDR1 MNHEY, CDR2 SVGAGI. The CDR3 is 14 amino acids. TCR beta VDJ combinations and CDR3 sequences were profiled from genomic DNA. TCRdb re-called the reads with MiXCR, one entry per CDR3 protein. The sample consists of about 210,000 distinct CDR3 sequences, around 60% of them appearing once. This specimen comes from a study of CD8+CD57+ T cells in acquired aplastic anemia. Findings and caveats of the study: Patients versus controls showed no significant CD8+ Simpson's diversity difference.

This receptor was identified in a human donor in good health. The sequenced sample consisted of sorted CD4+, CD8+, or CD8+CD57+ T cells (not recorded which) from PBMCs. The chain employs TRBV6-5 and TRBJ1-4, with D unclear. The DNA of the CDR3 is TGTGCCAGCATGGACCCTACAACTAATGAAAGACTGTTTTTT. This translates into CASMDPTTNERLFF.